Here is one T cell receptor (beta chain) with its context. Which antigen it targets is not known. No clone much larger than this one lies a single base away; base qualities are absent. The CDR3 regions of human TCRbeta chains were analyzed by immunosequencing. Concerning the study's data processing: TCRs in the repertoires were compared against a reference library of SARS-CoV-2-specific TCRs that had been generated with the MIRA antigen-specificity platform. Breadth meant the fraction of unique TCRs that were SARS-CoV-2-associated, whereas depth meant the fraction of total T cells that were SARS-CoV-2-associated. Using the MIRA data, every spike-specific TCR was mapped to the spike region that the TCR reacted to and assigned to either a CD4 or a CD8 class. Log10-transformed breadth and depth values were compared by one-way ANOVA with Sidak's multiple comparisons tests. In TCRdb, the immuneACCESS table is reduced to in-frame sequences with V and J assigned. These tables do not hold every clone; where another copy was compared, an unresolved V gene accounts for under half, and the others remain unexplained. V and J calls and clone size are those listed in that table; D and trimming were worked out from the DNA. This sample comprises 90,000 to 130,000 clones, 85% to 90% of them detected only once. The ten most abundant clones make up 15% of the sample.

The time point label here, explained by the study, means: about 28 days (+/-7) after the second vaccine dose. AZD1222 recipients given second doses at about 4 weeks or at about 12 weeks were pooled, since spike-specific TCR depth and breadth were not found to differ between the two schedules. Samples from vaccinated people were obtained from the UK trials COV001 and COV002, which included a single-blind randomized controlled phase 2/3 trial of AZD1222 (ChAdOx1 nCoV-19) in healthy adults. For TCRbeta chain sequencing, PBMC samples were collected from trial participants at day 0 and at day 28 after the second dose. The data are from a study of T cell responses to AZD1222 COVID-19 vaccine (dated by TCRdb to the early 2020s). At the level of the whole study: A total of 233 trial participants underwent TCR sequencing, of whom some 210 received two doses of AZD1222 and about 25 received two doses of the MenACWY control vaccine. Trial participants were enrolled by age into subgroups of 18-55, 56-69 and 70-plus years, and about 150, 27 and 61 TCR-sequenced participants, respectively, were included in these subgroups.

The full study reports these points: The whole spike protein was spanned by vaccine-associated CD4 TCRs, and dominant responses were seen in regions 160-218 and 743-854. Epitopes outside the regions mutated in the B.1.351 and B.1.1.7 variants were reportedly recognized by nearly half of the unique spike-specific TCRs. After two AZD1222 doses, both the breadth and the depth of spike-specific TCRs were significantly higher than at day 0 and than in MenACWY recipients. The 56-69-year group was small, and its depth increase did not reach significance, likely because of low power. Conclusions about previously exposed vaccinees are limited because only 5 or 6 AZD1222 recipients were SARS-CoV-2 seropositive at baseline. Because no day 14 peak-response samples were available, the repertoires could be characterized only after the peak T cell response. Participants were mostly white British, with more females than males. The authors suggested clonal diversity may have been underestimated.

The CDR1 and CDR2 encoded by the germline V gene are MDHEN and SYDVKM. V and J are truncated by 6 bases and 8 bases respectively, leaving an intervening sequence of 20 bases. The cysteine opens and the phenylalanine closes a CDR3 of 15 amino acids. The kept DNA is CDR3 alone, 45 bases in frame from the first base. The TCR sequence derives from an adult who received the AZD1222 COVID-19 vaccine. The rearrangement combines TRBV28 with TRBJ2-4, with a tentative D call of TRBD1 or TRBD2, each matching 5 bases. Sequencing used peripheral blood, obtained 28 days after the second AZD1222 dose. The DNA sequence is as follows: TGTGCCAGCAGCACCCGGGGCCGGGGCCCAGACATTCAGTACTTC. This gives the protein CASSTRGRGPDIQYF.